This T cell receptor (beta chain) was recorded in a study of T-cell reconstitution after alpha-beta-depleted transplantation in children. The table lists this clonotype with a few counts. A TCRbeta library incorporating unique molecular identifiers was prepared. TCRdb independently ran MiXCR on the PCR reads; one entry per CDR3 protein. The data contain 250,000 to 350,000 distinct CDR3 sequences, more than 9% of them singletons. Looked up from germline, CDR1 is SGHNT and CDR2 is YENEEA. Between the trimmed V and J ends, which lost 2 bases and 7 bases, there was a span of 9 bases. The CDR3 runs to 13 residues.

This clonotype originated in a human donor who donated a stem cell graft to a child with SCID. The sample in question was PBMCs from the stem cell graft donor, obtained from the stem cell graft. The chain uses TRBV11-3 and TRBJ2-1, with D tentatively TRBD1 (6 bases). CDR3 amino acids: CASSLMGANEQFF. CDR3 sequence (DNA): TGTGCCAGCAGCTTAATGGGGGCGAATGAGCAGTTCTTC.